This T cell receptor (beta chain) derives from a study of CD8 T cells in ankylosing spondylitis. Regarding the study as a whole: A motif in TCR beta, a set of eight or nine highly homologous variants, appeared characteristic of ankylosing spondylitis blood. Reported data indicate significant enrichment of disease-linked clones within matched ankylosing spondylitis synovial fluid.

This clonotype was detected only a few times. Its antigen is unknown. TCRdb re-derived calls from the 5' RACE reads in MiXCR, one entry per CDR3 protein. The data show a few hundred thousand distinct CDR3 sequences, about a fifth seen once. Germline V gene data show CDR1 as SNHLY and CDR2 as FYNNEI. The length of the CDR3 is 14 residues. V lost 4 bases to trimming and J lost 5 bases, with 11 bases between them. This sequence joins TRBV2 and TRBJ1-4; D is uncertain. The specimen sequenced was blood, either unsorted or a sorted T cell fraction (not recorded which). The receptor's source is a male donor with ankylosing spondylitis. The CDR3 protein is CASSADGSNEKLFF. CDR3 DNA: TGTGCCAGCAGTGCGGATGGTAGCAATGAAAAACTGTTTTTT. Full variable domain (outside the CDR3, taken from reference TRBV2 and TRBJ1-4): EPEVTQTPSHQVTQMGQEVILRCVPISNHLYFYWYRQILGQKVEFLVSFYNNEISEKSEIFDDQFSVERPDGSNFTLKIRSTKLEDSAMYFCASSADGSNEKLFFGSGTQLSVL.